The 23 T cell receptor beta chains below all came from one sample that was sequenced in a study of cytomegalovirus exposure and HLA in healthy donors. The study ran its PCR with 60 Vbeta and 13 Jbeta primers. The protocol was immunoSEQ multiplex PCR, while the TCRdb copy is restricted to in-frame clones and leaves out a portion. The sample carries 150,000 to 200,000 clones, just over 75% recorded once. The sequencing input was PBMCs. Source of these receptors: a woman in her sixties or seventies in good health and CMV-seropositive.

The sample holds a few counts of this clone. The chain recombines TRBV28 with TRBJ1-5, with a tentative D call TRBD1 (6 bases). The V gene's germline CDR1 is MDHEN and CDR2 SYDVKM. CDR3 length: 16 residues. Trimming removed 7 bases at V and 7 bases at J, with 23 bases between. CDR3 region: CASTWGNRATGQPQHF. The CDR3 DNA reads as TGTGCCAGCACCTGGGGTAACAGGGCCACAGGGCAGCCCCAGCATTTT.

The chain combines TRBV14 with TRBJ1-4, with TRBD1 identical over 7 bases. The CDR3 sequence is 14 residues long. V lost 5 bases to trimming and J lost 6 bases; unmatched junction nucleotides: 6. Germline loops: CDR1 SGHDN, CDR2 FVKESK. Here the CDR3 reads CASSSDREDEKLFF. CDR3 in DNA: TGTGCCAGCAGCTCCGACAGGGAGGATGAAAAACTGTTTTTT.

This clone was observed a handful of times. J is TRBJ2-5 and V is TRBV18, with TRBD2 matching over 10 bases. Trimming cost V 1 base and J 0 bases; bases outside gene matches: 11. The CDR3 loop spans 19 amino acids. The germline gives CDR1 KGHSH, CDR2 LQKENI. DNA of the CDR3: TGTGCCAGCTCACCACTAAGGACTAGCGGACTTTTGTACCAAGAGACCCAGTACTTC. This encodes CASSPLRTSGLLYQETQYF.

This sequence joins TRBV5-1 and TRBJ1-3; D is perhaps TRBD1 (6 bases). From germline, CDR1 is SGHRS and CDR2 YFSETQ. The germline V and J ends were trimmed by 4 bases and 4 bases, with 12 bases remaining between them. This CDR3 has 14 amino acids. The CDR3 DNA is TGCGCCAGCAGCCCAGGGGATGCCGGAAACACCATATATTTT. It yields the protein CASSPGDAGNTIYF.

The genes are TRBV7-9 and TRBJ2-5; 7 nucleotides agree with TRBD2. This CDR3 region has 15 residues. CDR1 and CDR2 (germline): SEHNR, FQNEAQ (reference sequence). The trim removed 2 bases at V and 3 bases at J, leaving 6 bases unmatched. The CDR3 reads CASSLMGGGEETQYF. The CDR3 DNA reads TGTGCCAGCAGCTTAATGGGGGGAGGGGAAGAGACCCAGTACTTC.

The chain combines TRBV15 with TRBJ1-5; perhaps TRBD1 as D (5 bases). Germline values: CDR1 LNHNV, CDR2 YYDKDF (reference sequence). This CDR3 has 14 residues. V shed 3 bases and J shed 4 bases, with 10 bases lying between them. The CDR3 protein is CATSRGGLNQPQHF. The CDR3 DNA sequence: TGTGCCACCAGCAGGGGGGGGTTGAATCAGCCCCAGCATTTT.

The chain recombines TRBV6-6 with TRBJ1-1; the D is unclear. Germline assignment: CDR1 MNHNY and CDR2 SVGAGI (reference sequence). Deletions cut 5 bases from V and 2 bases from J, with 9 bases between. CDR3 length: 13 residues. In DNA form, the CDR3 reads TGTGCCAGCAGTGGTGCGGATAACACTGAAGCTTTCTTT. Its translation: CASSGADNTEAFF.

The chain carries TRBV7-3 and TRBJ1-4, with D maybe TRBD1 (5 bases). The V and J ends lost 5 bases and 12 bases respectively, with 16 bases between them. CDR1 and CDR2 (germline): SGHTA, FQGTGA. The CDR3 totals 13 residues. CDR3 coding DNA: TGTGCCAGCAGCGAGACGTCGGGGGAAGAACTGTTTTTT. It yields the protein CASSETSGEELFF.

This clone was counted only a few times. This chain links TRBV11-2 with TRBJ2-7; D not resolved. Between the trimmed V and J ends, which lost 2 bases and 3 bases, there was a span of 14 bases. Germline-derived CDR1 and CDR2 are SGHAT and FQNNGV. The CDR3 contains 15 residues. CDR3 nucleotide sequence: TGTGCCAGCAGCTTAAAGATGAACCTAAACTACGAGCAGTACTTC. Translating it yields CASSLKMNLNYEQYF.

V usage is TRBV4-3 and J usage is TRBJ1-3; no firm D call. V was trimmed by 4 bases and J by 2 bases, leaving 12 bases between them. This CDR3 region has 15 residues. Germline-derived CDR1 and CDR2 are LGHNA and YSLEER. The CDR3 DNA is TGCGCCAGCAGCCCCGAAACATTGGCTGGAAACACCATATATTTT. It codes for CASSPETLAGNTIYF.

In this sample, this clone turned up a few times. J is TRBJ2-5 and V is TRBV4-3; TRBD2 matches at 9 bases. V trimming: 0 bases; J trimming: 2 bases; junction bases outside the gene matches: 4. There are 16 residues in the CDR3. The V gene's germline CDR1 is LGHNA and CDR2 YSLEER. CDR3: CASSQDGAGGQETQYF. CDR3 DNA sequence: TGCGCCAGCAGCCAAGACGGAGCGGGGGGTCAAGAGACCCAGTACTTC.

V usage is TRBV5-6 and J usage is TRBJ2-1; D remains ambiguous. The length of the CDR3 is 15 residues. The germline V gene has CDR1 SGHDT and CDR2 YYEEEE. V lost 4 bases and J 8 bases, leaving 19 bases between the germline ends. The CDR3 sequence is CASSARPLRGDEQFF. The DNA for the CDR3 is TGTGCCAGCAGCGCCCGACCCCTCAGAGGCGATGAGCAGTTCTTC.

Here the CDR3 reads CASSLMGRGTYEQYF. For the CDR3, the DNA is TGTGCCAGCAGCTTGATGGGCAGGGGTACCTACGAGCAGTACTTC. V is TRBV5-5 and J is TRBJ2-7, with a weak D call TRBD1 (6 bases). The CDR3 length is 15 residues. Trimming took 1 base from V and 2 from J, leaving 13 bases between them. Germline loops: CDR1 SGHKS, CDR2 YYEKEE (reference sequence).

The gene calls are TRBV6-5 and TRBJ2-1, with D possibly TRBD2 on 5 matching bases. Germline V lookup: CDR1 MNHEY, CDR2 SVGAGI. The CDR3 length is 12 residues. V shed 2 bases and J shed 10 bases, with 9 bases lying between them. For the CDR3, the DNA is TGTGCCAGCAGTTACCTACTAGGGGAGCAGTTCTTC. Protein: CASSYLLGEQFF.

The chain joins TRBV20-1 to TRBJ1-1; D is perhaps TRBD1 (5 bases). Germline V gene lookup returns CDR1 DFQATT and CDR2 SNEGSKA (reference sequence). The ends were cut back, 3 bases at V and 7 bases at J, with 9 bases in the middle. The CDR3 spans 11 residues. CDR3 sequence (DNA): TGCAGTGCTAGTGGGGCAGTTGAAGCTTTCTTT. Translation gives CSASGAVEAFF.

The rearrangement links TRBV19 to TRBJ1-4, with D possibly TRBD1 on 6 matching bases. Trimming cost V 7 bases and J 13 bases, with 19 bases left between them. Germline V CDR1 and CDR2: LNHDA, SQIVND (reference sequence). The length of the CDR3 is 13 residues. CDR3 bases: TGTGCCAGTACCGGGGGGCTACGGGGAGGACTGTTTTTT. It codes for CASTGGLRGGLFF.

The chain has TRBV2 and TRBJ2-2, with TRBD1 as a possible D gene (6 bases). Germline lookup yields CDR1 SNHLY and CDR2 FYNNEI. Trimming removed 5 bases from V and 3 bases from J, with 7 bases in between. The CDR3 has 13 residues. The CDR3 bases are TGTGCCAGCAGTCACAGGGACACCGGGGAGCTGTTTTTT. It encodes CASSHRDTGELFF. Drawing the rest from reference TRBV2 and TRBJ2-2, the complete variable domain is EPEVTQTPSHQVTQMGQEVILRCVPISNHLYFYWYRQILGQKVEFLVSFYNNEISEKSEIFDDQFSVERPDGSNFTLKIRSTKLEDSAMYFCASSHRDTGELFFGEGSRLTVL.

This rearrangement joins TRBV5-8 to TRBJ1-5; possible D gene TRBD1, 6 bases. Germline CDR1 SGHTS, CDR2 YDEGEE. The CDR3 runs 15 residues. Trimming took 0 bases from V and 8 from J, leaving 15 bases between them. CDR3 DNA sequence: TGTGCCAGCAGCTTGGGCGGAAGGGGGGGGGAGCCCCAGCATTTT. It translates to CASSLGGRGGEPQHF.

The chain combines TRBV4-1 with TRBJ2-1; 8 nucleotides line up with TRBD2. Per the germline V gene, CDR1 is MGHRA and CDR2 is YSYEKL. CDR3 size: 17 residues. V trimming: 1 base; J trimming: 0 bases; junction bases outside the gene matches: 5. CDR3 residues: CASSQGLAKSSYNEQFF. CDR3 sequence (DNA): TGCGCCAGCAGCCAAGGACTAGCGAAGAGCTCCTACAATGAGCAGTTCTTC.

The V call is TRBV29-1, the J call TRBJ2-5, with 7 bases identical to TRBD1. With the DNA end fitting TRBJ2-7 better, the J assignment may be wrong. Per germline, CDR1 SQVTM and CDR2 ANQGSEA. The CDR3 is 11 residues long. CDR3 sequence reads: CSAGTVYEQYF. The CDR3 bases are TGCAGCGCTGGGACAGTCTACGAGCAGTACTTC.

The chain recombines TRBV7-3 with TRBJ2-1; D is unresolved. V lost 2 bases and J 3 bases, leaving 8 bases between the germline ends. CDR3 length equals 14 residues. Germline V gives CDR1 SGHTA, CDR2 FQGTGA. For the CDR3, the DNA is TGTGCCAGCAGCTTATTCCCAGACTACAATGAGCAGTTCTTC. Translation: CASSLFPDYNEQFF.

The J gene is TRBJ2-7, the V gene TRBV28; 8 bases align to TRBD2. The CDR3 extends over 15 amino acids. The germline gives CDR1 MDHEN, CDR2 SYDVKM. V lost 4 bases to trimming and J lost 2 bases; unmatched junction nucleotides: 7. The CDR3 here is CASSSPRGGTYEQYF. Here the CDR3 DNA reads TGTGCCAGCAGTTCCCCCCGGGGGGGAACCTACGAGCAGTACTTC.

This rearrangement joins TRBV7-2 to TRBJ1-4, with D unresolved. The V gene lost 5 bases and the J gene lost 5 bases, with 12 bases spanning the gap. The CDR3 consists of 14 residues. Germline V CDR1 and CDR2: SGHTA, FQGNSA. The CDR3 here is CASSPRAPNEKLFF. The CDR3 DNA reads TGTGCCAGCAGCCCTAGAGCTCCAAATGAAAAACTGTTTTTT.